This is a list of T cell receptor beta chains from one sample in a study of Graves' ophthalmopathy and Graves' hyperthyroidism. MiXCR, applied by TCRdb to the multiplex PCR reads, yields one record per CDR3 protein. The sample comprises approximately 330,000 distinct CDR3 sequences, 17% of which are singletons, and about 12% rests with the top ten. Sequenced material: peripheral blood. Source of these receptors: an adult man with Graves' ophthalmopathy. CDR3s include the opening cysteine and the closing phenylalanine or tryptophan. A D gene is named only where the DNA matches it firmly. The size of a clone is reported for some rows only, either as once, few or many, or as a class for expanded clones.

size	D	V	J	DNA	CDR3
once	TRBD1	TRBV6-1	TRBJ1-1	TGTGCCAGCAGTGCTCGGGGGACAGGTGAAGCTTTCTTT	CASSARGTGEAFF
many	.	TRBV18	TRBJ1-1	TGTGCCAGCTCACGGAGGGACACTTCCAACACTGAAGCTTTCTTT	CASSRRDTSNTEAFF
many	.	TRBV20-1	TRBJ2-5	TGCAGTGGGGGGGTGTGGAGCCACGGAGGGGAGACCCAGTACTTC	CSGGVWSHGGETQYF
many	TRBD2	TRBV19	TRBJ2-5	TGTGCCAGTAGCCGGGGAGGGCCTGAGACCCAGTACTTC	CASSRGGPETQYF
many	.	TRBV12-3/TRBV12-4	TRBJ1-1	TGTGCCAGCAGCGTATCGGAAGGGGAACGGCGAGCTTTCTTT	CASSVSEGERRAFF
.	.	TRBV12-3/TRBV12-4	TRBJ1-1	TGTGCCAGCAGCCGTCCGCGGCTAGGGAACACTGAAGCTTTCTTT	CASSRPRLGNTEAFF
few	TRBD1	TRBV12-3/TRBV12-4	TRBJ2-7	TGTGCCAGCAGCGTAGGAGCAGGGGGCGGCGAGCAGTACTTC	CASSVGAGGGEQYF
.	TRBD1	TRBV20-1	TRBJ1-1	TGCAGTGCTACAAAGGGGGCGCGGAGGGGCACTGAAGCTTTCTTT	CSATKGARRGTEAFF
many	.	TRBV30	TRBJ1-1	TGTGCCTGGAGCCGGGAACAAGCTTTCTTT	CAWSREQAFF
many	.	TRBV5-1	TRBJ2-6	TGCGCCAGCAGCAACAGGGAGACTGGGGCCAACGTCCTGACTTTC	CASSNRETGANVLTF
many	.	TRBV29-1	TRBJ1-1	TGCAGCGTTTCCCTCGGGGGCAGAGCTTTCTTT	CSVSLGGRAFF
many	TRBD1	TRBV3-1	TRBJ1-2	TGTGCCAGCACCCCTACGAAGGGGGCGAACTATGGCTACACCTTC	CASTPTKGANYGYTF
few	.	TRBV7-3	TRBJ2-4	TGTGCCAGCAGCTTAACTCCGGGACAAAGGGGGGTAGGATCGGCCAAAAACATTCAGTACTTC	CASSLTPGQRGVGSAKNIQYF
.	TRBD2	TRBV15	TRBJ2-5	TGTGCCACCAGCAGAGCCGGGACTAGCGGGCTGGCCCAGTACTTC	CATSRAGTSGLAQYF
many	TRBD2	TRBV7-9	TRBJ2-7	TGTGCCAGCAGCTGGGCCAGCGGGGCCATGTTTGAGCAGTACTTC	CASSWASGAMFEQYF
many	.	TRBV15	TRBJ2-7	TGTGCCACCAGCAGAGACTCCAGGGACTCCTACGAGCAGTACTTC	CATSRDSRDSYEQYF
many	TRBD2	TRBV30	TRBJ2-7	TGTGCCTGGAGAGCGGGAGGCTTCTACGAGCAGTACTTC	CAWRAGGFYEQYF
.	.	TRBV6-1	TRBJ2-7	TGTGCCAGTAAGATTTCACCCTACGAGCAGTACTTC	CASKISPYEQYF
many	.	TRBV20-1	TRBJ2-5	TGCAGTGCTAGAGATCTCTCGGAGCTGTGGGAGACCCAGTACTTC	CSARDLSELWETQYF
many	.	TRBV19	TRBJ1-2	TGTGCCAGTAGTATCGCAGGGGTAAACTATGGCTACACCTTC	CASSIAGVNYGYTF
many	TRBD2	TRBV6-1	TRBJ2-7	TGTGCCAGCATGCGGGAGGGCCCCTACGAGCAGTACTTC	CASMREGPYEQYF
many	.	TRBV12-3/TRBV12-4	TRBJ2-5	TGTGCCAGCAGAAGTATTGGCCAAGAGACCCAGTACTTC	CASRSIGQETQYF
many	.	TRBV29-1	TRBJ2-7	TGCAGCGTTGAAGTGGGAGCCTACGAGCAGTACTTC	CSVEVGAYEQYF
many	.	TRBV6-1	TRBJ1-6	TGTGCCAGCAGTGCCCGGAATTCACCCCTCCACTTT	CASSARNSPLHF
many	.	TRBV3-1	TRBJ1-1	TGTGCCAGCAGCCAAGCGCCGGCCACTGAAGCTTTCTTT	CASSQAPATEAFF
.	TRBD1	TRBV6-5	TRBJ1-1	TGTGCCAGCAGTTACGGGACAGGGGGGATGAACACTGAAGCTTTCTTT	CASSYGTGGMNTEAFF
many	.	TRBV11-2	TRBJ2-4	TGTGCCAGCAGCTTGAGGACTGGTCTAGCCAAAAACATTCAGTACTTC	CASSLRTGLAKNIQYF
.	TRBD1	TRBV7-2	TRBJ1-2	TGTGCCAGCAGCTTGGGGACAGGGTCGGGCTCTGGCTACACCTTC	CASSLGTGSGSGYTF
many	TRBD1	TRBV27	TRBJ2-5	TGTGCCAGCAGTTTCCGGACAGGGGGATTCCCCCAGTACTTC	CASSFRTGGFPQYF
many	.	TRBV12-3/TRBV12-4	TRBJ2-7	TGTGCCAGCGGTTACGGACGGGCCTACGAGCAGTACTTC	CASGYGRAYEQYF
few	.	TRBV6-2/TRBV6-3	TRBJ1-2	TGTGCCAGCAGTTTCCTACAGTCTCGGGGCTGCACCTTC	CASSFLQSRGCTF
many	.	TRBV6-7	TRBJ1-1	TGTGCCAGCATTCTCGCTGAAGCTTTCTTT	CASILAEAFF
.	TRBD2	TRBV15	TRBJ2-7	TGTGCCACCAGCAGAGATCCCCCACTAGCGGGGATCTACGAGCAGTACTTC	CATSRDPPLAGIYEQYF
many	TRBD2	TRBV7-2	TRBJ2-2	TGTGCCAGCGGGACGGGGGGGCCGGGGACCGGGGAGCTGTTTTTT	CASGTGGPGTGELFF
many	TRBD1	TRBV24-1	TRBJ2-7	TGTGCCACCCTTCAAACCGGGACAGAAACCTACGAGCAGTACTTC	CATLQTGTETYEQYF
many	.	TRBV20-1	TRBJ1-5	TGCAGTGCTAGAGATGGGTCAGGGCCCAAGGGTAGGCCCCAGCATTTT	CSARDGSGPKGRPQHF
many	.	TRBV24-1	TRBJ2-3	TGTGCCACCAGTGGCACCCATGGAGGGCAGGGGAGGTATGGCACAGATACGCAGTATTTT	CATSGTHGGQGRYGTDTQYF
many	TRBD2	TRBV7-2	TRBJ2-7	TGTGCCAGCAGCCAAGGACTAGCGGGGGGTGAGCAGTACTTC	CASSQGLAGGEQYF
many	.	TRBV29-1	TRBJ2-3	TGCAGCGTCTACGGTGGGACTAGCACAGATACGCAGTATTTT	CSVYGGTSTDTQYF
many	TRBD1	TRBV7-2	TRBJ2-5	TGTGCCAGCAGCCAGGGACAGGTCGGGGAGACCCAGTACTTC	CASSQGQVGETQYF
many	TRBD1	TRBV30	TRBJ2-2	TGTGCCTGGAGTGTCCCGGACAGGGAAACCGGGGAGCTGTTTTTT	CAWSVPDRETGELFF
many	TRBD1	TRBV9	TRBJ2-5	TGTGCCAGCAGCCCAGATGGCGACAGGGGCGGAGAGACCCAGTACTTC	CASSPDGDRGGETQYF
many	.	TRBV4-3	TRBJ2-5	TGCGCCAGCAGCCAAGAGATGAGCGCTGAGACCCAGTACTTC	CASSQEMSAETQYF
many	.	TRBV12-3/TRBV12-4	TRBJ1-1	TGTGCCAGCAGAGGACAGAACACTGAAGCTTTCTTT	CASRGQNTEAFF
.	.	TRBV13	TRBJ1-6	TGTGCCAGCAGCTTGGGGGGGGGTTCTGGGACTGGGAATTCACCCCTCCACTTT	CASSLGGGSGTGNSPLHF
many	.	TRBV5-1	TRBJ2-7	TGCGCCAGCAGCCCACAGTCTTCCTACGAGCAGTACTTC	CASSPQSSYEQYF
many	TRBD1	TRBV3-1	TRBJ2-7	TGTGCCAGCAGCCAAGATCGTTCACGGACAGGGATCCGTCGGGAGCAGTACTTC	CASSQDRSRTGIRREQYF
many	.	TRBV4-1	TRBJ1-5	TGCGCCAGCAGCCTCGTTCCAAACACGGGGTCGGGCAATCAGCCCCAGCATTTT	CASSLVPNTGSGNQPQHF
many	TRBD2	TRBV15	TRBJ2-7	TGTGCCACCAGCATAGCGGGAGGGCCCTACGAGCAGTACTTC	CATSIAGGPYEQYF
many	.	TRBV19	TRBJ2-2	TGTGCCTGCGGTAGTCCCGGGGAGCTGTTTTTT	CACGSPGELFF
many	TRBD1	TRBV28	TRBJ1-2	TGTGCCAGCAGTTTGACAGACAGGGGGCGGTTTAATGGCTACACCTTC	CASSLTDRGRFNGYTF
many	.	TRBV5-1	TRBJ1-2	TGCGCCAGCAGCCTGGGACTACTCTATGGCTACACCTTC	CASSLGLLYGYTF